This TCR beta chain appears in the sequencing data of a study of T cells after yellow fever vaccination. This clonotype has only a few counts. Its antigen is not known. Study-level results: The secondary response peaked faster, at day 5 versus 15, but was weaker. Among primary-vaccination clones, most reappeared after the booster, at around 97% for CD4 and roughly 90% for CD8.

UMIs and a universal primer site were added when TCR cDNA was made by 5'RACE template switching. MiXCR, applied by TCRdb to the 5' RACE reads, yields one record per CDR3 protein. The data show hundreds of thousands of distinct CDR3 sequences, approximately 13% seen once. The specimen comprised CD4+ T cells sorted from PBMCs, sampled 15 days after the yellow fever booster vaccination. The sequence came from a man between 18 and 35 years old who received the YFV17D yellow fever vaccine.

The CDR3 sequence: CASRKGTEAFF. For the CDR3, the DNA is TGTGCCAGCAGAAAGGGAACTGAAGCTTTCTTT. This sequence joins TRBV6-6 and TRBJ1-1, with no clear D. Per germline, CDR1 MNHNY and CDR2 SVGAGI (reference sequence). The V and J ends lost 6 bases and 5 bases respectively, with 7 bases between them. The CDR3 spans 11 residues.